The 32 T cell receptor beta chains below all came from one sample that was sequenced in a study of post-analysis software for immune sequencing data. Overall study findings and caveats: A handful of TRBV segments, including TRBV5-6, TRBV5-1 and TRBV20-1, were more frequent in patients than controls.

Unique molecular identifiers tagged the TCR beta cDNA libraries. Each CDR3 protein is one row after TCRdb ran MiXCR on the PCR reads. Among around 200,000 distinct CDR3 sequences, 25% to 30% were seen once, and the ten largest hold around 3.7%. No antigens are known for them. Sequenced: blood. The receptors shown here come from a girl aged 2-17 years with multiple sclerosis.

The chain employs TRBV29-1 and TRBJ1-1, with D tentatively TRBD1 (6 bases). This CDR3 comprises 12 residues. From germline, CDR1 is SQVTM and CDR2 ANQGSEA. V shed 1 base and J shed 7 bases, with 10 bases lying between them. CDR3 sequence: CSVEGGALEAFF. The CDR3 coding sequence is TGCAGCGTTGAAGGGGGGGCACTTGAAGCTTTCTTT.

The genes are TRBV15 and TRBJ2-5; 7 positions agree with TRBD2. Near its end, the DNA agrees better with TRBJ2-7, so the J call may be wrong. Germline CDR1 LNHNV, CDR2 YYDKDF (reference sequence). The CDR3 covers 16 residues. CDR3: CATSRKKGREGYEQYF. In nucleotides, the CDR3 is TGTGCCACCAGCAGAAAAAAGGGGAGGGAAGGCTACGAGCAGTACTTC.

This clonotype was seen many times. The chain joins TRBV6-1 to TRBJ1-4, with 9 positions matching TRBD1. This CDR3 has 15 amino acids. The V gene's germline CDR1 is MNHNS and CDR2 SASEGT. Trimming at V came to 3 bases and at J to 5 bases, leaving 4 bases not matched to a gene. CDR3 protein: CASSEADRGNEKLFF. The CDR3 DNA follows: TGTGCCAGCAGTGAGGCAGACAGGGGGAATGAAAAACTGTTTTTT.

This clonotype was seen at least ten times. This chain connects TRBV7-9 to TRBJ2-1; maybe TRBD1 (6 bases). Trimming shortened V by 5 bases and J by 4 bases, and 15 bases separated the two germline ends. This CDR3 is built from 15 residues. The germline V gene encodes CDR1 SEHNR and CDR2 FQNEAQ (reference sequence). The CDR3 region is CASSPARTVYNEQFF. The CDR3 coding sequence is TGTGCCAGCAGCCCAGCCCGGACAGTTTACAATGAGCAGTTCTTC.

Worth noting for this clonotype: It may be a read error: a sequence one base away is much more abundant. V usage is TRBV27 and J usage is TRBJ2-5, with D maybe TRBD2 (6 bases). V dropped 6 bases and J dropped 9 bases, with 17 bases sitting between them. The CDR3 loop spans 13 amino acids. CDR1 is MNHEY and CDR2 is SMNVEV in the germline V gene (reference sequence). DNA of the CDR3: TGTGCCAGCAGATTTCGGGCTGGGGAGGCCCAGTACTTC. Protein sequence: CASRFRAGEAQYF.

This clonotype has at least ten counts. The chain carries TRBV7-9 and TRBJ2-3; 13 nucleotides agree with TRBD2. The germline CDR1 and CDR2 sequences are SEHNR and FQNEAQ (reference sequence). The trim removed 4 bases at V and 7 bases at J, leaving 5 bases unmatched. CDR3 size: 15 residues. CDR3 sequence reads: CASSSRTSGSYTQYF. In DNA form, the CDR3 reads TGTGCCAGCAGCTCACGGACTAGCGGGAGCTATACGCAGTATTTT.

Comment on this clonotype: At one end, the junction sequence differs from germline, possibly due to a read error. The CDR3 reads CASSPRTGGAEVFF. The CDR3 DNA reads TGCGCCAGCAGCCCTCGGACAGGGGGCGCCGAAGTTTTCTTT. V gene TRBV4-1 combines with J gene TRBJ1-1, with 11 bases identical to TRBD1. Germline values: CDR1 MGHRA, CDR2 YSYEKL. This CDR3 spans 14 amino acids.

The chain is built from TRBV29-1 and TRBJ2-7; D may be TRBD1 (7 bases). The V gene's germline CDR1 is SQVTM and CDR2 ANQGSEA. This CDR3 is 15 amino acids long. V gave up 5 bases and J gave up 5 bases, with 22 bases separating them. In DNA, the CDR3 is TGCAGCGTTCGACCCCCCGGGGGACAGAGCAACGAGCAGTACTTC. Its translation: CSVRPPGGQSNEQYF.

This clonotype was counted at least ten times. The gene calls are TRBV6-5 and TRBJ1-1; D gene ambiguous. The CDR3 has 16 residues. The germline gives CDR1 MNHEY, CDR2 SVGAGI. The germline V and J ends were trimmed by 0 bases and 4 bases, with 15 bases remaining between them. The CDR3 DNA reads TGTGCCAGCAGTTACTCGGGCTACCTGGGCTCCACTGAAGCTTTCTTT. Encoded protein: CASSYSGYLGSTEAFF.

This clonotype was detected ten times or more. The genes are TRBV20-1 and TRBJ2-7, with 7 bases that match TRBD1. The trim removed 5 bases at V and 5 bases at J, leaving 12 bases unmatched. Germline V gene lookup returns CDR1 DFQATT and CDR2 SNEGSKA (reference sequence). This CDR3 has 14 residues. The CDR3 DNA follows: TGCAGTGCTTGGCCCCTACTCGGGACAGACGAGCAGTACTTC. Its translation: CSAWPLLGTDEQYF.

The chain couples TRBV14 to TRBJ2-1; D not resolved. The length of the CDR3 is 12 residues. Germline CDR1 SGHDN, CDR2 FVKESK. Trimming shortened V by 1 base and J by 10 bases, and 8 bases separated the two germline ends. CDR3 DNA sequence: TGTGCCAGCAGCCAAGGGTTCGTGGAGCAGTTCTTC. Translating it yields CASSQGFVEQFF.

The chain links TRBV6-5 to TRBJ2-1; D possibly matches TRBD1 or TRBD2 (5 bases each). This CDR3 spans 15 amino acids. Trimming shortened V by 4 bases and J by 4 bases, and 14 bases separated the two germline ends. Looked up from germline, CDR1 is MNHEY and CDR2 is SVGAGI. CDR3 in DNA: TGTGCCAGCAGTTGGTCGGGACCAGAGTACAATGAGCAGTTCTTC. Translated, it gives CASSWSGPEYNEQFF.

There are many counts of this clonotype. This sequence joins TRBV29-1 and TRBJ2-4; 8 bases match TRBD2. After removal of 6 bases from V and 7 bases from J, the junction contained 11 bases not matched to a gene. The CDR3 is 14 amino acids. Germline-derived CDR1 and CDR2 are SQVTM and ANQGSEA. This CDR3 reads CSVLTSAPSNIQYF. CDR3 sequence (DNA): TGCAGCGTACTGACTAGCGCCCCGAGTAACATTCAGTACTTC.

This chain uses TRBV6-2 or TRBV6-3 with TRBJ2-5; TRBD2 matches 13 bases. CDR3 size: 15 residues. J gave up 4 bases and V 6 bases, and 5 bases lay outside the gene matches. Germline CDR1 MNHEY, CDR2 SVGEGT. The CDR3 protein is CASSWTSGSGETQYF. CDR3 in DNA: TGTGCCAGCAGCTGGACTAGCGGGAGCGGAGAGACCCAGTACTTC.

This clonotype turned up a few times. The J gene is TRBJ1-1, the V gene TRBV7-3; 7 bases line up with TRBD1. The CDR3 runs to 13 residues. Germline values: CDR1 SGHTA, CDR2 FQGTGA. V trimming: 5 bases; J trimming: 6 bases; junction bases outside the gene matches: 6. This CDR3 reads CASSNQGGAEAFF. CDR3 coding DNA: TGTGCCAGCAGCAATCAGGGGGGGGCTGAAGCTTTCTTT.

Details on this clonotype: A read error may be the cause here, since a much bigger clone is one base away. The chain couples TRBV2 to TRBJ2-7, with TRBD2 identical over 8 bases. CDR1 and CDR2 (germline): SNHLY, FYNNEI. The junction had 13 bases not matched to a gene; V was cut back by 2 bases and J by 10 bases. This CDR3 is 15 amino acids long. The CDR3 coding sequence is TGTGCCAGCAGTGAACGGGGGGGCCTTCCCGAGGCCCAGTACTTC. Protein: CASSERGGLPEAQYF.

This clonotype came up many times. The rearrangement links TRBV20-1 to TRBJ2-1; TRBD2 aligns across 15 bases. The germline V gene has CDR1 DFQATT and CDR2 SNEGSKA (reference sequence). This CDR3 has 15 residues. V gave up 3 bases and J gave up 8 bases; unmatched junction bases: 5. The CDR3 loop reads CSARPRTSGRDEQFF. The CDR3 DNA reads as TGCAGTGCTAGGCCCCGGACTAGCGGGAGGGATGAGCAGTTCTTC.

This clonotype appeared many times. This chain connects TRBV6-6 to TRBJ2-3; TRBD2 is a possible D gene (6 bases). The germline gives CDR1 MNHNY, CDR2 SVGAGI (reference sequence). The CDR3 has 14 amino acids. Trimming took 2 bases from V and 2 from J, leaving 8 bases between them. CDR3: CASSYRGSTDTQYF. In nucleotides, the CDR3 is TGTGCCAGCAGTTACCGGGGGTCCACAGATACGCAGTATTTT.

This sequence joins TRBV5-1 and TRBJ1-4; D possibly corresponds to TRBD1 (5 bases). The CDR3 contains 14 residues. V was trimmed by 5 bases and J by 6 bases, leaving 14 bases between them. CDR1 and CDR2 (germline): SGHRS, YFSETQ. CDR3 sequence reads: CASSPSGRDEKLFF. CDR3 nucleotide sequence: TGCGCCAGCAGTCCCTCAGGGCGCGATGAAAAACTGTTTTTT.

The chain carries TRBV20-1 and TRBJ2-1, with TRBD2 matching over 8 bases. CDR1 DFQATT and CDR2 SNEGSKA come from the germline V gene (reference sequence). The CDR3 has 13 amino acids. V gave up 2 bases and J gave up 6 bases; unmatched junction bases: 3. CDR3 bases: TGCAGTGCTAGATCGCTAGCGGGCAATGAGCAGTTCTTC. Its protein product is CSARSLAGNEQFF.

The chain recombines TRBV20-1 with TRBJ2-7; D is perhaps TRBD2 (6 bases). CDR3 length: 12 residues. The germline gives CDR1 DFQATT, CDR2 SNEGSKA (reference sequence). V lost 5 bases and J 4 bases, leaving 12 bases between the germline ends. The CDR3 DNA sequence: TGCAGTGCTGGCCGGGGGATTTACGAGCAGTACTTC. This sequence encodes CSAGRGIYEQYF.

This clonotype occurred many times. The genes are TRBV4-1 and TRBJ2-5, with D possibly being TRBD1 (5 bases). Germline V gives CDR1 MGHRA, CDR2 YSYEKL. The CDR3 totals 14 residues. V lost 3 bases and J lost 1, with 9 bases in between. CDR3 protein: CASSQVQAQETQYF. DNA for the CDR3: TGCGCCAGCAGCCAGGTACAGGCCCAAGAGACCCAGTACTTC.

This clonotype was detected many times. CDR3 nucleotide sequence: TGTGCCAGCAGCTTCAACCACGGTGCAGATACGCAGTATTTT. Its protein is CASSFNHGADTQYF. This sequence joins TRBV7-9 and TRBJ2-3; unclear D gene. The V and J ends lost 3 bases and 4 bases respectively, with 11 bases between them. CDR1 is SEHNR, CDR2 FQNEAQ, per germline (reference sequence). CDR3 length: 14 amino acids.

The rearrangement uses TRBV3-1 and TRBJ2-7; 15 bases match TRBD2. The J call may not be correct, given that the DNA end is closer to TRBJ2-5. The length of the CDR3 is 16 residues. Germline CDR1 reads LGHDT; CDR2 reads YNNKEL (reference sequence). The CDR3 region has the DNA TGTGCCAGCAGCCCGGGACTAGCGGGAGGAGGGGAGACCCAGTACTTC. This sequence encodes CASSPGLAGGGETQYF.

V gene TRBV12-3 or TRBV12-4 combines with J gene TRBJ2-3; D may be TRBD1 or TRBD2 (6 bases each). Trimming pared 5 bases from V and 15 bases from J, leaving 24 bases between. The CDR3 length is 14 residues. CDR3 sequence reads: CASSLRGATDTEYF. DNA of the CDR3: TGTGCCAGCAGTCTGAGGGGGGCAACAGATACGGAATATTTT.

This clonotype has a handful of counts. The V call is TRBV3-1, the J call TRBJ2-1, with 12 bases that match TRBD2. Germline trimming cut 0 bases from V and 2 bases from J; bases unmatched to any gene: 5. This CDR3 comprises 18 residues. CDR1 is LGHDT, CDR2 YNNKEL, per germline (reference sequence). The CDR3 protein is CASSQDLTSGSTYNEQFF. Here the CDR3 DNA reads TGTGCCAGCAGCCAAGATCTGACTAGCGGGAGTACCTACAATGAGCAGTTCTTC.

This clonotype was observed at least ten times. The chain uses TRBV18 and TRBJ2-7, with 9 bases lining up with TRBD1. The V gene's germline CDR1 is KGHSH and CDR2 LQKENI. The CDR3 length is 14 residues. Trimming removed 6 bases from V and 4 bases from J; junction bases left unmatched: 7. The CDR3 coding sequence is TGTGCCAGCTCGTCCGGGACAGGGAGATACGAGCAGTACTTC. It encodes CASSSGTGRYEQYF.

This clonotype turned up a few times. The chain recombines TRBV4-1 with TRBJ1-1, with a weak D call TRBD1 (5 bases). The CDR3 totals 15 residues. CDR1 MGHRA and CDR2 YSYEKL come from the germline V gene. V lost 5 bases to trimming and J lost 6 bases, with 19 bases between them. The CDR3, as DNA: TGCGCCAGCAGCTACCCCGCGGGACTAAGCGCTGAAGCTTTCTTT. It translates to CASSYPAGLSAEAFF.

This clonotype has at least ten counts. The CDR3 region is CASSLRITWGETQYF. Here the CDR3 DNA reads TGTGCCAGCAGCTTACGGATCACATGGGGAGAGACCCAGTACTTC. The V call is TRBV5-5, the J call TRBJ2-5, with D uncertain. CDR1 and CDR2 (germline): SGHKS, YYEKEE (reference sequence). Trimming took off 2 bases at V and 4 bases at J, with 15 bases between the two ends. The CDR3 has 15 residues.

For this clonotype: One end of the junction varies from germline; a read error may be responsible. V usage is TRBV7-8 and J usage is TRBJ2-1; TRBD1 might be the D (5 bases). Germline lookup yields CDR1 SGHVS and CDR2 FQNEAQ. The CDR3 loop spans 14 amino acids. CDR3 residues: CASSSGAPYNGQFF. CDR3 in DNA: TGTGCCAGCAGCTCTGGGGCCCCCTACAATGGGCAGTTCTTC.

With regard to this clonotype: A much larger clone sits a single nucleotide away, making a read error possible. The rearrangement links TRBV6-5 to TRBJ1-5, with D unresolved. Trimming removed 6 bases from V and 2 bases from J, with 8 bases in between. This CDR3 has 13 amino acids. Germline V CDR1 and CDR2: MNHEY, SVGAGI. CDR3 nucleotides: TGTGCCAGCAGGTACGGGGGCAATCAGCCCCAGCATTTT. Translating it yields CASRYGGNQPQHF.

Worth noting for this clonotype: Its ends do not fully match the called genes, so a read error is possible. This chain uses TRBV3-1 with TRBJ1-6; 9 positions match TRBD1. The germline gives CDR1 LGHDT, CDR2 YNNKEL (reference sequence). This CDR3 contains 15 residues. This CDR3 is CASSLGDRVDSPPHF. CDR3 nucleotide sequence: TGTGCCAGCAGCCTCGGGGACAGGGTCGATTCACCCCCCCACTTT. The whole variable domain, remainder taken from reference TRBV3-1 and TRBJ1-6, is DTAVSQTPKYLVTQMGNDKSIKCEQNLGHDTMYWYKQDSKKFLKIMFSYNNKELIINETVPNRFSPKSPDKAHLNLHINSLELGDSAVYFCASSLGDRVDSPPHFGNGTRLTVT.